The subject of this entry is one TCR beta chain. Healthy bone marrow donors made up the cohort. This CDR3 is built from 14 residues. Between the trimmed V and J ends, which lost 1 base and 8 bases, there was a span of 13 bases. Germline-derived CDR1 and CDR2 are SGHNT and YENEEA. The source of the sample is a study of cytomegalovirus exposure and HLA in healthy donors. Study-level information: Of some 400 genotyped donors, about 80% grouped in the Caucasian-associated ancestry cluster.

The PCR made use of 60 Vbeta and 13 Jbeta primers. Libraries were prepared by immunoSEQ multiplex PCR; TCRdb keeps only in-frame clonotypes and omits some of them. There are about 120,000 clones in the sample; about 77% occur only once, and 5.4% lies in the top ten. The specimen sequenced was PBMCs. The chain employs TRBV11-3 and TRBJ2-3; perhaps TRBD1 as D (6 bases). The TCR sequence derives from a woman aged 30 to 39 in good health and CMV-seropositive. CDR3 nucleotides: TGTGCCAGCAGCTTAGCGCAGGCACAGGGTACGCAGTATTTT. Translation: CASSLAQAQGTQYF.